This TCR beta chain was obtained from a study of response to subunit inactivated influenza vaccine. The CDR3 spans 12 residues. The germline gives CDR1 SEHNR, CDR2 FQNEAQ (reference sequence). The V gene lost 7 bases and the J gene lost 7 bases, with 8 bases spanning the gap. This clonotype has more than one count but fewer than ten. Its specificity is unknown. TCRdb fed the RT-PCR reads into MiXCR, producing one record per CDR3 protein. The repertoire holds approximately 680,000 distinct CDR3 sequences, about a sixth seen once, with about 9.9% in the top ten. Whole-study results and caveats: New T cells are recruited in small numbers by each seasonal influenza vaccination, according to the authors' suggestion.

The starting material was PBMCs from blood, obtained less than 13 days after vaccination. V usage is TRBV7-9 and J usage is TRBJ1-6; D remains unclear. This TCR derives from a man aged 50 to 60 who received an inactivated influenza vaccine. CDR3 sequence (DNA): TGTGCCAGCACCGATGGAAATTCACCCCTCCACTTT. It specifies CASTDGNSPLHF.